These T cell receptor beta chains were read from a single sample in a study of shared clonotypes between healthy human individuals. Sequenced by immunoSEQ multiplex PCR; TCRdb stores in-frame clones only, minus some. The table has about 960,000 clones, over 60% seen once. Sequenced input: memory CD4+ T cells sorted from blood. The receptors stem from a young man in good health. CDR3s include the opening cysteine and the closing phenylalanine or tryptophan. A D gene is named only where the DNA matches it firmly. Size is stated for part of the rows, as once, few or many counts, or as a class when the clone is expanded.

j_gene	abundance	d_gene	v_gene	CDR3nt	CDR3aa
TRBJ2-1	.	TRBD1	TRBV7-3	TGTGCCAGCAGCCCCCAGCAGGGGGCGAATGAGCAGTTCTTC	CASSPQQGANEQFF
TRBJ1-5	once	TRBD1	TRBV14	TGTGCCAGCAGCCAAGAATGTGACAGGGGGAGTGAAAATAGGTGCAATCAGCCCCAGCATTTT	CASSQECDRGSENRCNQPQHF
TRBJ2-7	.	TRBD1	TRBV5-1	TGCGCCAGCAGCCAAAGGACAGGGTCCTACGAGCAGTACTTC	CASSQRTGSYEQYF
TRBJ1-4	once	TRBD1	TRBV5-1	TGCGCCAGCAGTCCGGGACAGGGGAATGAAAAACTGTTTTTT	CASSPGQGNEKLFF
TRBJ1-1	.	.	TRBV5-1	TGCGCCAGCAGCTTGCCTTCCACCGAGGCTTTCTTT	CASSLPSTEAFF
TRBJ1-1	many	.	TRBV2	TGTGCCAGCAGTGAAGGACCCTCGAGAGCTTTCTTT	CASSEGPSRAFF
TRBJ2-5	.	.	TRBV9	TGTGCCAGCAGCGTTAGACTACAAGAGACCCAGTACTTC	CASSVRLQETQYF
TRBJ2-7	few	.	TRBV7-9	TGTGCCAGCAGCTTCTCCCTGTACGAGCAGTACTTC	CASSFSLYEQYF
TRBJ2-7	.	.	TRBV18	TGTGCCAGCTCGGAGGGGGCCAGTGCCTACGAGCAGTACTTC	CASSEGASAYEQYF
TRBJ2-7	.	.	TRBV5-6	TGTGCCAGCAGCCAAACAGGTCCCAACGAGCAGTACTTC	CASSQTGPNEQYF
TRBJ2-2	few	.	TRBV30	TGTGCCTGGAGGGTGTACACCGGGGAGCTGTTTTTT	CAWRVYTGELFF
TRBJ1-5	.	.	TRBV19	TGTGCCAGTAGTGCCGAAACGGGGTATCAGCAGCCCCAGCATTTT	CASSAETGYQQPQHF
TRBJ2-5	.	.	TRBV6-1	TGTGCCAGCAGTGGGGAGCCGGGACACCAAGAGACCCAGTACTTC	CASSGEPGHQETQYF
TRBJ2-1	many	TRBD2	TRBV5-6	TGTGCCAGCATCGGAAGACTAGCGGGTTTAGGCACGAATGAGCAGTTCTTC	CASIGRLAGLGTNEQFF
TRBJ1-6	.	.	TRBV9	TGTGCCAGCAGCCCCAGGTACGGTAATTCACCCCTCCACTTT	CASSPRYGNSPLHF
TRBJ1-2	.	TRBD1	TRBV5-1	TGCGCCAGCAGCCCCTCGGGACAGCCTAACTATGGCTACACCTTC	CASSPSGQPNYGYTF
TRBJ2-1	.	TRBD2	TRBV9	TGTGCCAGCGACGCCGGAGGACTAGCGGGGGGGCCTGAGCAGTTCTTC	CASDAGGLAGGPEQFF
TRBJ1-3	.	.	TRBV19	TGTGCCTCCTTAGAGGGGCAAGGCTCTGGAAACACCATATATTTT	CASLEGQGSGNTIYF
TRBJ1-3	.	.	TRBV10-3	TGTGCCATCAGATCAGACAGCTCTGGAAACACCATATATTTT	CAIRSDSSGNTIYF
TRBJ2-7	.	TRBD1	TRBV29-1	TGCAGCGTTGATGGGGACAGACGCAACGAGCAGTACTTC	CSVDGDRRNEQYF
TRBJ1-1	.	.	TRBV6-5	TGTGCCAGCAGTCTCGGTAGGACTGAAGCTTTCTTT	CASSLGRTEAFF
TRBJ2-2	few	.	TRBV6-5	TGTGCCAGCAGTTACGGGCCAGGGAACACCGGGGAGCTGTTTTTT	CASSYGPGNTGELFF
TRBJ2-3	.	.	TRBV4-1	TGCGCCAGCAGCCAAGATATAATAGCAGATACGCAGTATTTT	CASSQDIIADTQYF
TRBJ2-5	.	.	TRBV5-1	TGCGCCAGCAGCCACGGGGGACAAGAGACCCAGTACTTC	CASSHGGQETQYF
TRBJ2-3	.	TRBD2	TRBV5-1	TGCGCCAGCAGCTTGGCCAGGACTAGCGGGGAAATCACAGATACGCAGTATTTT	CASSLARTSGEITDTQYF
TRBJ1-1	.	.	TRBV30	TGTGCCTGGAGTGTAACGGGGGGGGCTGAAGCTTTCTTT	CAWSVTGGAEAFF
TRBJ2-2	.	.	TRBV4-3	TGCGCCAGCAGCCAAGAAGGCTCCGTCACCGGGGAGCTGTTTTTT	CASSQEGSVTGELFF
TRBJ2-5	few	TRBD2	TRBV5-1	TGCGCCAGCAGCTTGGCCGGGACTAGCGGGGGGAGTCGAGAGACCCAGTACTTC	CASSLAGTSGGSRETQYF
TRBJ2-2	few	TRBD1	TRBV5-1	TGCGCCAGCAAGCCGGGACAGGGAGGCACCGGGGAGCTGTTTTTT	CASKPGQGGTGELFF
TRBJ1-1	.	.	TRBV5-8	TGTGCCAGCATCAAATCCCTAGGTCGGGCTTTCTTT	CASIKSLGRAFF
TRBJ1-1	.	TRBD1	TRBV5-4	TGTGCCAGCAGCACCCGGACAGGGAGCACTGAAGCTTTCTTT	CASSTRTGSTEAFF
TRBJ1-2	.	.	TRBV4-3	TGCGCCAGCAGCCAAGACTATAACTATGGCTACACCTTC	CASSQDYNYGYTF
TRBJ1-3	.	TRBD1	TRBV10-3	TGTGCCATCAGAGAAGCAGGGGGCGGAAACACCATATATTTT	CAIREAGGGNTIYF